Each of the 4 T cell receptor beta chains below was sequenced from the same sample in a study of blood T cell repertoires in COVID-19. Sequenced by immunoSEQ multiplex PCR; TCRdb stores in-frame clones only, minus some. Seen here are tens of thousands of clones, around 70% observed once, and the top ten hold 14%. Sequenced material: peripheral blood. The receptors stem from a woman in her 70s with acute or convalescent COVID-19.

CDR3 region: CASSFYYGYTF. The CDR3 nucleotides are TGTGCCAGCAGTTTCTATTACGGCTACACCTTC. The chain joins TRBV28 to TRBJ1-2; no firm D call. Germline lookup yields CDR1 MDHEN and CDR2 SYDVKM. V lost 3 bases to trimming and J lost 8 bases, with 7 bases between them. The CDR3 loop spans 11 amino acids.

In its sample, this clone was seen once. This chain connects TRBV25-1 to TRBJ2-3, with TRBD1 matching over 12 bases. This CDR3 region has 15 residues. V lost 7 bases to trimming and J lost 4 bases; unmatched junction nucleotides: 6. CDR1 is MGHDK, CDR2 SYGVNS, per germline. Here the CDR3 reads CASKGTGGLADTQYF. The CDR3 coding sequence is TGTGCCAGCAAGGGGACAGGGGGCTTAGCAGATACGCAGTATTTT.

The V and J genes are TRBV5-6 and TRBJ1-2; 8 positions agree with TRBD1. CDR3 length: 15 amino acids. The V segment lost 3 bases and the J segment 2 bases; nucleotides outside the gene matches: 6. Germline lookup yields CDR1 SGHDT and CDR2 YYEEEE. DNA of the CDR3: TGTGCCAGCAGCTCCGCTCGGACAGGGAACTATGGCTACACCTTC. Translation: CASSSARTGNYGYTF.

V gene TRBV25-1 combines with J gene TRBJ2-1; 10 positions match TRBD1. Germline CDR1 and CDR2: MGHDK and SYGVNS. The CDR3 length is 15 residues. The trim removed 2 bases at V and 7 bases at J, leaving 5 bases unmatched. CDR3 sequence (DNA): TGTGCCAGCAGTGAAGACAGGGGGCCCTCGAATGAGCAGTTCTTC. It specifies CASSEDRGPSNEQFF.